Listed below are T cell receptor beta chains from one sample, sequenced in a study of T-cell memory formation after mild COVID-19. TCRdb fed the 5' RACE reads into MiXCR, producing one record per CDR3 protein. The sample contains approximately 350,000 distinct CDR3 sequences, about an eighth of which appear only once. Source material: PBMCs or a T cell subset sorted from them (not recorded which). These receptors were collected from a man between 18 and 29 years old who had mild COVID-19 (a few samples of this study predate the infection). Cell type and time point are not known. CDR3s include the opening cysteine and the closing phenylalanine or tryptophan. The D gene is left open where the match is weak. Rows give clone size only sometimes, using once, few, many, or a class for an expanded clone.

>TRBV7-9|TRBD1|few|TRBJ1-5
TGTGCCAGCAGCTTTTCGACAGGGAATCAGCCCCAGCATTTT
CASSFSTGNQPQHF
>TRBV6-6|TRBD1|-|TRBJ2-3
TGTGCCAGCACTCCGCGGGACAGGGGGCTGGATACGCAGTATTTT
CASTPRDRGLDTQYF
>TRBV11-1|-|few|TRBJ1-1
TGTGCCAGCAGCTTAAGCGCAGGGGAGTTGAACACTGAAGCTTTCTTT
CASSLSAGELNTEAFF
>TRBV7-7|TRBD2|few|TRBJ2-2
TGTGCCAGCAGCTTAGAGGGCGGGGGGACCACCGGGGAGCTGTTTTTT
CASSLEGGGTTGELFF
>TRBV7-3|TRBD1|few|TRBJ2-1
TGTGCCAGCAGCCCCACCGGGACAGGCTACTACAATGAGCAGTTCTTC
CASSPTGTGYYNEQFF
>TRBV30|-|few|TRBJ2-7
TGTGCCTGGAGAGTTCCGGGACTGACCTACGAGCAGTACTTC
CAWRVPGLTYEQYF
>TRBV6-1|-|few|TRBJ1-4
TGTGCCAGCAGTGAAGTGGGGCCGAGGGAACTGTTTTTT
CASSEVGPRELFF
>TRBV11-2|-|-|TRBJ2-3
TGTGCCAGCAGCCGACTCCAACTTGAGGGAGATACGCAGTATTTT
CASSRLQLEGDTQYF
>TRBV7-9|-|few|TRBJ2-3
TGTGCCAGCAGCTTAAATGTAGATACGCAGTATTTT
CASSLNVDTQYF
>TRBV18|TRBD1|-|TRBJ1-4
TGTGCCAGCTCACCACTGGGACAGGATAATGAAAAACTGTTTTTT
CASSPLGQDNEKLFF
>TRBV5-6|-|-|TRBJ2-1
TGTGCCAGCCCCGAGGGACGGCACAATGAGCAGTTCTTC
CASPEGRHNEQFF
>TRBV9|-|-|TRBJ2-4
TGTGCCAGCAGCGGCGGATCGGTCGGCAAAAACATTCAGTACTTC
CASSGGSVGKNIQYF
>TRBV12-3/TRBV12-4|TRBD2|many|TRBJ2-2
TGTGCCAGCAGCCCAATGACTAGCGGGGGGGCCTGGAGCACCGGGGAGCTGTTTTTT
CASSPMTSGGAWSTGELFF
>TRBV20-1|-|-|TRBJ1-1
TGCAGTGCTGGAGGAGAGAACACTGAAGCTTTCTTT
CSAGGENTEAFF
>TRBV25-1|-|-|TRBJ2-7
TGTGCCAGCAGTGAATCTGGGGTTCACGAGCAGTACTTC
CASSESGVHEQYF
>TRBV10-3|TRBD2|-|TRBJ2-1
TGTGCCATCAGTGAGTCTCCCGGACTAGGCCCTGAGCAGTTCTTC
CAISESPGLGPEQFF
>TRBV5-4|-|-|TRBJ2-7
TGTGCCAGCAGCTTAGGAGGGGCCGAGCAGTACTTC
CASSLGGAEQYF
>TRBV29-1|-|many|TRBJ1-2
TGCAGCGTTGAAGCTGGGGGTGGCTACACCTTC
CSVEAGGGYTF
>TRBV20-1|-|-|TRBJ2-1
TGCAGTGCTAGAGACCCCCCGTGGGGGCGACATTACAATGAGCAGTTCTTC
CSARDPPWGRHYNEQFF
>TRBV12-3/TRBV12-4|TRBD1|-|TRBJ2-7
TGTGCCAGCAGTTTGGGTCAGGGGGTTTACGAGCAGTACTTC
CASSLGQGVYEQYF
>TRBV28|TRBD1|many|TRBJ1-2
TGTGCCAGCAGTTTCGGACAGGGCGGGTATGGCTACACCTTC
CASSFGQGGYGYTF
>TRBV4-3|-|many|TRBJ2-4
TGCGCCAGCAGCCCCCCCGGGGGTCGATACCGTCCTATAGCCAAAAACATTCAGTACTTC
CASSPPGGRYRPIAKNIQYF
>TRBV5-6|TRBD1|-|TRBJ1-6
TGTGCCAGCAGCTTAGGGCAGGGGGTAAACTATAATTCACCCCTCCACTTT
CASSLGQGVNYNSPLHF
>TRBV3-1|-|few|TRBJ1-6
TGTGCCAGCAGCCAGATGGTTTCACCCCTCCACTTT
CASSQMVSPLHF
>TRBV28|-|few|TRBJ1-2
TGTGCCAGCACCGCGACCCCTCGGGGGGAGCGTAACTATGGCTACACCTTC
CASTATPRGERNYGYTF
>TRBV3-1|-|few|TRBJ2-2
TGTGCCAGCAGCCAGGGGGACGGGGAGCTGCTTTTT
CASSQGDGELLF
>TRBV4-1|TRBD1|-|TRBJ1-5
TGCGCCAGCAGCCGAAGGACAGGGGCGAGCAATCAGCCCCAGCATTTT
CASSRRTGASNQPQHF
>TRBV13|-|-|TRBJ2-7
TGTGCCAGCAGCGCCGGACAACCCAACGAGCAGTACTTC
CASSAGQPNEQYF
>TRBV7-9|-|-|TRBJ1-5
TGTGCCAGCAGCTTAGAGGGACGGGGTGCCCAGCATTTT
CASSLEGRGAQHF
>TRBV7-8|-|many|TRBJ1-1
TGTGCCAGCAGCTTACAGGGACTCACTGAAGCTTTCTTT
CASSLQGLTEAFF
>TRBV6-2/TRBV6-3|TRBD2|few|TRBJ2-3
TGTGCCAGCAGTTACTCGACTAGCGGGGGCACAGATACGCAGTATTTT
CASSYSTSGGTDTQYF
>TRBV7-2|TRBD1|few|TRBJ2-5
TGTGCCAGCAGCTTAATGCGGGACAGGGGGGAGACCCAGTACTTC
CASSLMRDRGETQYF
>TRBV4-1|-|few|TRBJ2-7
TGCGCCAGCAGCCCCCATAGCAGCTCCTACGAGCAGTACTTC
CASSPHSSSYEQYF
>TRBV7-2|-|-|TRBJ1-5
TGTGCCAGCAGCTTAAGGGCAGGGGAAAGTCAGCCCCAGCATTTT
CASSLRAGESQPQHF
>TRBV7-9|TRBD1|-|TRBJ1-1
TGTGCCAGCAGCATACAGCAGGGGGCTGAAGCTTTCTTT
CASSIQQGAEAFF
>TRBV20-1|-|-|TRBJ1-3
TGCAGTGCTAGAAGCCGGGGAGGTTCTGGAAACACCATATATTTT
CSARSRGGSGNTIYF
>TRBV2|-|few|TRBJ1-4
TGTGCCAGCAGTGAACAGGGGGAAAAACTGTTTTTT
CASSEQGEKLFF
>TRBV28|TRBD2|few|TRBJ2-1
TGTGCCAGCAGCGGACTAGCCCAGTTCTTC
CASSGLAQFF
>TRBV7-2|-|-|TRBJ1-6
TGTGCCAGCAGCTTAGCCTCACCCCTCCACTTT
CASSLASPLHF
>TRBV4-1|-|-|TRBJ1-4
TGCGCCAGCAGCCAAGTGGGAGGGCGGGAAAAACTGTTTTTT
CASSQVGGREKLFF
>TRBV3-2|-|few|TRBJ2-2
TGTGCCAGCAGCCTACTGGGACGGACCCAATTCTGGAACACCGGGGAGCTGTTTTTT
CASSLLGRTQFWNTGELFF
>TRBV5-4|-|many|TRBJ2-3
TGTGCCAGCACCACCGTGGGCACAGATACGCAGTATTTT
CASTTVGTDTQYF
>TRBV5-6|-|-|TRBJ1-5
TGTGCCAGCAGCTTACATAGGGGAGATCAGCCCCAGCATTTT
CASSLHRGDQPQHF
>TRBV20-1|TRBD1|-|TRBJ2-7
TGCAGTGCGTCGGGACAGGGGGTCTCCTACGAGCAGTACTTC
CSASGQGVSYEQYF
>TRBV20-1|-|-|TRBJ1-5
TGCAGTGCTCGGACAACCCAAAGACAGCCCCAGCATTTT
CSARTTQRQPQHF
>TRBV4-1|TRBD1|-|TRBJ2-5
TGCGCCAGCAGCCTGGACAGGGGATGGGTCGGAGAGACCCAGTACTTC
CASSLDRGWVGETQYF
>TRBV25-1|TRBD1|-|TRBJ1-2
TGTGCCAGCAGTGCTGTTGGACAGGTGAACTATGGCTACACCTTC
CASSAVGQVNYGYTF
>TRBV20-1|-|-|TRBJ1-2
TGCAGTGCTAGATTCAGAGTACTGTATGGCTACACCTTC
CSARFRVLYGYTF
>TRBV6-5|-|many|TRBJ1-6
TGTGCCAGCGGGGCCTACTATAATTCACCCCTCCACTTT
CASGAYYNSPLHF
>TRBV6-2/TRBV6-3|TRBD2|-|TRBJ2-1
TGTGCCAGCAGTTGGGTAGCGGGGGGGCCAGTCTACAATGAGCAGTTCTTC
CASSWVAGGPVYNEQFF
>TRBV9|TRBD2|many|TRBJ2-3
TGTGCCAGCAGCGTAGCGGGTAGCGGGGGGGCCGCAGATACGCAGTATTTT
CASSVAGSGGAADTQYF
>TRBV4-1|-|-|TRBJ1-4
TGCGCCAGCAGCCAAGAGGGCGGTAAACTGTTTTTT
CASSQEGGKLFF
>TRBV11-2|-|-|TRBJ1-2
TGTGCCAGCAGCTCGGCCGACAGTGACAACTATGGCTACACCTTC
CASSSADSDNYGYTF